The T cell receptor beta chain under discussion was sequenced for a study of shared clonotypes between healthy human individuals. Study-level results: Larger richness was generally estimated for naive than memory subsets. Researchers sampled only blood; tissue repertoires likely differ. Generation probabilities of non-shared clonotypes were lower (relative to those shared by all four donors).

As concerns this clone: What it binds is not known.

The table came from immunoSEQ multiplex PCR; TCRdb's copy has only in-frame clones and leaves some out. The data show under 600,000 clones, 95% to 98% seen once. V shed 4 bases, J shed 3 bases, and the junction held 6 bases outside the gene matches. The CDR3 loop spans 14 amino acids. Germline V gene lookup returns CDR1 LNHDA and CDR2 SQIVND (reference sequence). The naive CD8 fraction comprised CD45RO-negative cells positively selected for CCR7 and excluded terminally differentiated effector memory CD45RA+ cells. Nashville, Tennessee was home to all donors, each a Caucasian adult. The chain carries TRBV19 and TRBJ2-7; 7 bases align to TRBD1. Source material: naive CD8+ T cells sorted from blood. The clonotype originates from a man younger than 45 in good health. The CDR3 DNA is TGTGCCAGTAGTACAGGACAGGCCTTCTACGAGCAGTACTTC. Its protein is CASSTGQAFYEQYF.